These 20 T cell receptor beta chains were sequenced from one sample in a study of CD8+ T cells in alopecia areata. The treatment is: oral pan-JAK inhibitor, 5-10 mg twice daily. RNA extraction and reverse transcription yielded cDNA as sequencing template. The method was immunoSEQ multiplex PCR; TCRdb's version includes in-frame clones alone and lacks a portion of them. The sample holds 150,000 to 200,000 clones, 60% seen once. The material sequenced was CD4+ T cells sorted from blood, taken at week 24, from a patient treated with tofacitinib. These TCRs come from a human donor with alopecia areata.

This clone has only one observation. The rearrangement uses TRBV5-6 and TRBJ2-2; D is perhaps TRBD1 or TRBD2 (5 bases each). V lost 0 bases, J lost 4 bases, and 10 bases lay in between. This CDR3 has 15 amino acids. Germline CDR1 reads SGHDT; CDR2 reads YYEEEE. Here the CDR3 reads CASSLERGSTGELFF. The CDR3 DNA is TGTGCCAGCAGCTTGGAGAGGGGTAGCACCGGGGAGCTGTTTTTT.

V and J are TRBV25-1 and TRBJ2-2; D is possibly TRBD1 (6 bases). Germline CDR1 reads MGHDK; CDR2 reads SYGVNS. This CDR3 spans 15 amino acids. The ends were cut back, 2 bases at V and 5 bases at J, with 12 bases in the middle. CDR3 region: CASSELGGPTGELFF. CDR3 in DNA: TGTGCCAGCAGTGAACTAGGGGGTCCAACCGGGGAGCTGTTTTTT.

The gene calls are TRBV4-3 and TRBJ2-7; D not certain. The CDR3 has 15 residues. Trimming removed 1 base from V and 3 bases from J, with 13 bases in between. Germline-derived CDR1 and CDR2 are LGHNA and YSLEER. CDR3 protein: CASSQAVGRSYEQYF. CDR3 sequence (DNA): TGCGCCAGCAGCCAAGCAGTTGGCAGGAGCTACGAGCAGTACTTC.

As regards this clone: Other DNA sequences in this specimen translate into the identical CDR3. The chain recombines TRBV30 with TRBJ1-5; the D is unclear. V was trimmed by 0 bases and J by 5 bases, leaving 8 bases between them. The CDR3 consists of 13 residues. CDR1 and CDR2 (germline): GTSNPN, SVGIG (reference sequence). CDR3 residues: CAWSVGGDQPQHF. The CDR3 DNA reads TGTGCCTGGAGTGTTGGTGGTGATCAGCCCCAGCATTTT.

This clone appeared a single time. The chain has TRBV6-1 and TRBJ2-5, with TRBD1 as a possible D gene (6 bases). This CDR3 contains 14 residues. V was clipped by 4 bases and J by 5 bases, with 14 bases between them. The germline V gene has CDR1 MNHNS and CDR2 SASEGT. This chain's CDR3 is CASSGQASVETQYF. CDR3 bases: TGTGCCAGCAGTGGACAGGCGTCGGTGGAGACCCAGTACTTC.

The chain carries TRBV9 and TRBJ2-5, with D unclear. V was trimmed by 0 bases and J by 1 base, leaving 13 bases between them. Germline CDR1 reads SGDLS; CDR2 reads YYNGEE. There are 16 residues in the CDR3. The CDR3 here is CASSVALGNSQETQYF. CDR3 sequence (DNA): TGTGCCAGCAGCGTAGCTCTAGGGAATTCCCAAGAGACCCAGTACTTC.

The V and J genes are TRBV12-5 and TRBJ2-2; 12 bases map to TRBD2. Germline CDR1 reads LGHNT; CDR2 reads FRNRAP. Trimming took 6 bases from V and 4 from J; bases not matched to a gene: 3. The CDR3 contains 15 residues. The CDR3 DNA sequence: TGTGCTAGTGGCCGGGGACTAGCGGGCACCGGGGAGCTGTTTTTT. As protein: CASGRGLAGTGELFF.

The chain uses TRBV4-3 and TRBJ2-6; D gene uncertain. Between the trimmed V and J ends, which lost 2 bases and 2 bases, there was a span of 4 bases. CDR1 and CDR2 (germline): LGHNA, YSLEER. This CDR3 comprises 14 residues. The CDR3 bases are TGCGCCAGCAGCCAAACAACTGGGGCCAACGTCCTGACTTTC. Translated, it gives CASSQTTGANVLTF.

In its sample, this clone was seen many times. The rearrangement joins TRBV6-4 to TRBJ2-3; 12 bases are shared with TRBD2. Germline V gene lookup returns CDR1 MRHNA and CDR2 SNTAGT. The V gene end was trimmed by 4 bases and the J gene end by 4 bases; junction bases not matched to a gene: 0. The CDR3 is made up of 14 amino acids. CDR3 coding DNA: TGTGCCAGCAGTGGACTAGCGGGGGCAGATACGCAGTATTTT. This codes for CASSGLAGADTQYF.

The CDR3 loop is CSVRQGQYEQYF. In nucleotides, the CDR3 is TGCAGCGTCCGACAGGGCCAGTACGAGCAGTACTTC. J is TRBJ2-7 and V is TRBV29-1, with 7 bases lining up with TRBD1. After removal of 6 bases from V and 4 bases from J, the junction contained 6 bases not matched to a gene. The CDR3 loop spans 12 amino acids. Looked up from germline, CDR1 is SQVTM and CDR2 is ANQGSEA.

V usage is TRBV30 and J usage is TRBJ1-1; D gene uncertain. Deletions cut 5 bases from V and 5 bases from J, with 9 bases between. This CDR3 spans 11 amino acids. Germline values: CDR1 GTSNPN, CDR2 SVGIG (reference sequence). This chain's CDR3 is CAWDRGTEAFF. The DNA for the CDR3 is TGTGCCTGGGACCGGGGAACTGAAGCTTTCTTT.

This sequence joins TRBV7-2 and TRBJ2-7; D is unresolved. This CDR3 has 13 residues. The germline V gene has CDR1 SGHTA and CDR2 FQGNSA. Deletions cut 0 bases from V and 3 bases from J, with 6 bases between. CDR3 loop: CASSLAAGYEQYF. DNA of the CDR3: TGTGCCAGCAGCTTAGCTGCAGGCTACGAGCAGTACTTC.

The rearrangement uses TRBV29-1 and TRBJ1-2; tentatively, D is TRBD1 (5 bases). Germline lookup yields CDR1 SQVTM and CDR2 ANQGSEA. This CDR3 spans 14 amino acids. Trimming stripped 0 bases from V and 2 bases from J, with 10 bases between. The CDR3 reads CSVEDPRGNYGYTF. The CDR3 nucleotides are TGCAGCGTTGAAGATCCGAGGGGAAACTATGGCTACACCTTC.

The CDR3 loop is CASSPPTGTGGGYTF. The CDR3 DNA reads TGTGCCAGCTCACCACCGACAGGGACAGGGGGTGGCTACACCTTC. The chain joins TRBV18 to TRBJ1-2; 11 bases are a match to TRBD1. This CDR3 region has 15 residues. The V gene end was trimmed by 0 bases and the J gene end by 7 bases; junction bases not matched to a gene: 4. CDR1 is KGHSH, CDR2 LQKENI, per germline.

This clone was observed once. The chain employs TRBV2 and TRBJ2-7, with 8 bases that match TRBD2. This CDR3 has 14 residues. J gave up 7 bases and V 3 bases, and 8 bases lay outside the gene matches. Germline CDR1 is SNHLY and CDR2 is FYNNEI. The CDR3 DNA is TGTGCCAGCAGTGAGTCAGCGGGGGCCTGGGAGCAGTACTTC. This sequence encodes CASSESAGAWEQYF.

The chain employs TRBV15 and TRBJ2-5, with D unclear. The CDR3 has 14 amino acids. With 3 bases removed from V and 1 base from J, the gap between germline ends came to 9 bases. The germline V gene encodes CDR1 LNHNV and CDR2 YYDKDF (reference sequence). The CDR3 reads CATSSRRSQETQYF. CDR3 in DNA: TGTGCCACCAGCAGCCGGCGTAGCCAAGAGACCCAGTACTTC.

The genes are TRBV25-1 and TRBJ1-6, with 9 bases matching TRBD1. Germline V gives CDR1 MGHDK, CDR2 SYGVNS. With V trimmed by 4 bases and J by 9 bases, 7 bases remained unmatched. The CDR3 sequence is 15 residues long. Written as DNA, the CDR3 is TGTGCCAGCAGTGCCCGACAGGGGGGTTCTTCACCCCTCCACTTT. Its translation: CASSARQGGSSPLHF.

V and J are TRBV27 and TRBJ2-5; 7 bases are shared with TRBD1. V lost 6 bases to trimming and J lost 5 bases; unmatched junction nucleotides: 6. Germline V CDR1 and CDR2: MNHEY, SMNVEV (reference sequence). CDR3 length: 13 residues. The CDR3 DNA follows: TGTGCCAGCAGAATACAGGGGATGGAGACCCAGTACTTC. It specifies CASRIQGMETQYF.

This chain links TRBV5-1 with TRBJ1-2; 7 nucleotides match TRBD1. Germline CDR1 reads SGHRS; CDR2 reads YFSETQ. The ends lost 4 bases at V and 7 bases at J; junction bases unmatched: 10. The CDR3 length is 14 residues. The chain's CDR3 is CASSPDVDRFGYTF. In DNA, the CDR3 is TGCGCCAGCAGCCCTGACGTGGACAGGTTTGGCTACACCTTC.

V is TRBV25-1 and J is TRBJ2-5; tentatively, D is TRBD1 (6 bases). Trimming took 2 bases from V and 5 from J, leaving 9 bases between them. The CDR3 is 13 amino acids. Germline assignment: CDR1 MGHDK and CDR2 SYGVNS. CDR3 nucleotides: TGTGCCAGCAGTGAAACAGGGATGGAGACCCAGTACTTC. Translated: CASSETGMETQYF. Combining the CDR3 with reference TRBV25-1 and TRBJ2-5 gives the whole variable domain EADIYQTPRYLVIGTGKKITLECSQTMGHDKMYWYQQDPGMELHLIHYSYGVNSTEKGDLSSESTVSRIRTEHFPLTLESARPSHTSQYLCASSETGMETQYFGPGTRLLVL.